This is a list of T cell receptor beta chains from one sample in a study of blood T cells in healthy people across ages. TCRdb re-called the 5' RACE reads with MiXCR, one entry per CDR3 protein. The sample yields 750,000 to 850,000 distinct CDR3 sequences, around 25% seen once. This sample was shared with a second study, whose subject was T cells of mothers and their children.

Sequenced material: blood. These receptors all stem from a boy under 18 in good health. The CDR3 runs from the conserved cysteine through the conserved F or W. A D gene is named only where the DNA matches it firmly. Size is stated for part of the rows, as once, few or many counts, or as a class when the clone is expanded.

clone_size	v_call	j_call	d_call	cdr3_aa	cdr3_nt
few	TRBV7-2	TRBJ2-7	-	CASSLEGHYEQYF	TGTGCCAGCAGCTTAGAGGGCCATTACGAGCAGTACTTC
-	TRBV29-1	TRBJ1-1	TRBD1	CSVIEGAGSGTEAFF	TGCAGCGTTATTGAGGGGGCGGGTAGTGGCACTGAAGCTTTCTTT
-	TRBV5-1	TRBJ2-3	-	CASSLGQLDMQYF	TGCGCCAGCAGCTTGGGACAATTGGATATGCAGTATTTT
few	TRBV4-3	TRBJ2-2	-	CASSQDGIRAGELFF	TGCGCCAGCAGCCAAGATGGCATTCGGGCCGGGGAGCTGTTTTTT
few	TRBV20-1	TRBJ2-7	-	CSARSRLDYEQYF	TGCAGTGCTAGGTCGAGGCTGGACTACGAGCAGTACTTC
-	TRBV6-5	TRBJ2-1	-	CASSPFGGPEGQFF	TGTGCCAGCAGTCCCTTTGGGGGACCGGAGGGGCAGTTCTTC
-	TRBV7-3	TRBJ1-2	TRBD1	CASIELSRLMERDRDQNYGYTF	TGTGCCAGCATCGAACTATCCCGCCTCATGGAACGGGACAGGGATCAGAACTATGGCTACACCTTC
few	TRBV7-9	TRBJ2-7	-	CASTERLDTQQYF	TGTGCCAGCACCGAACGACTGGATACGCAGCAGTACTTC
few	TRBV7-2	TRBJ2-1	-	CASSLPVTHEQFF	TGTGCCAGCAGCTTACCGGTTACTCATGAGCAGTTCTTC
few	TRBV20-1	TRBJ2-2	-	CSAREAGSTGELFF	TGCAGTGCTAGGGAGGCAGGGAGCACCGGGGAGCTGTTTTTT
-	TRBV27	TRBJ2-1	-	CASSSLVSTRDNEQFF	TGTGCCAGCAGCTCGCTGGTATCGACAAGGGACAATGAGCAGTTCTTC
few	TRBV5-4	TRBJ2-7	-	CASSPGRGNYEQYF	TGTGCCAGCAGCCCTGGACGAGGGAACTACGAGCAGTACTTC
-	TRBV13	TRBJ1-1	-	CASSLSFAEAFF	TGTGCCAGCAGCTTAAGTTTCGCTGAAGCTTTCTTT
-	TRBV6-2/TRBV6-3	TRBJ1-2	TRBD1	CASSDRGHGYGYTF	TGTGCCAGCAGTGACAGGGGGCACGGCTATGGCTACACCTTC
many	TRBV7-9	TRBJ2-7	-	CASSLGTIYEQYF	TGTGCCAGCAGCTTAGGCACGATCTACGAGCAGTACTTC
-	TRBV9	TRBJ2-3	-	CASSVALTTDTQYF	TGTGCCAGCAGCGTGGCACTTACCACAGATACGCAGTATTTT
few	TRBV6-5	TRBJ2-2	TRBD2	CASSYGLAGPQGELFF	TGTGCCAGCAGTTACGGCCTAGCGGGACCCCAGGGGGAGCTGTTTTTT
-	TRBV6-5	TRBJ2-4	-	CASSPPVKNIQYF	TGTGCCAGCAGTCCCCCAGTCAAAAACATTCAGTACTTC